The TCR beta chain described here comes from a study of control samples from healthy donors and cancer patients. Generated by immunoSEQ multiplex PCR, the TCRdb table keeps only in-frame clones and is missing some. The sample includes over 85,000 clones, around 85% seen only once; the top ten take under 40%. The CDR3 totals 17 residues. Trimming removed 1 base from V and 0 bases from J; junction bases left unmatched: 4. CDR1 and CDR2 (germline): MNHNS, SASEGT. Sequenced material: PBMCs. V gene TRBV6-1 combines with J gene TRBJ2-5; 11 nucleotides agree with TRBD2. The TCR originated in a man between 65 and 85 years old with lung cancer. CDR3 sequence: CASSEVRTSGYQETQYF. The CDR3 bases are TGTGCCAGCAGTGAAGTCCGGACTAGCGGGTACCAAGAGACCCAGTACTTC.